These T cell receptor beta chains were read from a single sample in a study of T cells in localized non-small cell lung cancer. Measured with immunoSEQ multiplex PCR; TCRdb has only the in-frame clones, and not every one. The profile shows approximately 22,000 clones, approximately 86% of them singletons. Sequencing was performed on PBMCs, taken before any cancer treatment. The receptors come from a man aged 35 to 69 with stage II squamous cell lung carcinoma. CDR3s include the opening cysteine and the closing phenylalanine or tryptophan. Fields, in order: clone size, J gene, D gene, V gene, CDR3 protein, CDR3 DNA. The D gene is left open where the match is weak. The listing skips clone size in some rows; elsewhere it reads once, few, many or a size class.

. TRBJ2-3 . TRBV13 CASSLGRAVADTQYF TGTGCCAGCAGCTTAGGAAGGGCCGTGGCGGATACGCAGTATTTT
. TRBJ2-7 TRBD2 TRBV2 CATNAPSGPYEQYF TGTGCCACTAACGCCCCTAGCGGACCCTACGAGCAGTACTTC
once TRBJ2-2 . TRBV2 CASSKDIANTGELFF TGTGCCAGCAGTAAGGACATCGCCAACACCGGGGAGCTGTTTTTT
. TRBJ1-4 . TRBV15 CATSRGQGHEKLFF TGTGCCACCAGCAGAGGGCAGGGACATGAAAAACTGTTTTTT
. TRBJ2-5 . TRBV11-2 CASRQGKGAARDQETQYF TGTGCCAGCAGGCAAGGGAAAGGGGCCGCGCGGGACCAAGAGACCCAGTACTTC
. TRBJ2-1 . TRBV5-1 CASSLDLGGGYNEQFF TGCGCCAGCAGCTTGGACTTGGGAGGGGGGTACAATGAGCAGTTCTTC
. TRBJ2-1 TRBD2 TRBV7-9 CASSFGTSGGKQFF TGTGCCAGCAGCTTCGGGACTAGCGGGGGGAAGCAGTTCTTC
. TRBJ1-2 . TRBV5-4 CASSSDGPHGYTF TGTGCCAGCAGTTCGGACGGACCCCATGGCTACACCTTC
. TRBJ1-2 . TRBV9 CASSGEGWYGYTF TGTGCCAGCAGCGGGGAAGGTTGGTATGGCTACACCTTC
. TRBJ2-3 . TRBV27 CASSWLVSGSTDTQYF TGTGCCAGCAGTTGGTTGGTAAGCGGGAGCACAGATACGCAGTATTTT
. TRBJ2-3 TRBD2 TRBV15 CATELAGGMDTQYF TGTGCCACCGAGCTAGCGGGGGGAATGGATACGCAGTATTTT
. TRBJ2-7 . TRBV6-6 CASGHSYEQYF TGTGCCAGCGGGCACTCCTACGAGCAGTACTTC
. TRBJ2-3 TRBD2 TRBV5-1 CASSRSGRAGVSRTDTQYF TGCGCCAGCAGCCGTAGCGGGAGGGCCGGGGTTAGCAGAACAGATACGCAGTATTTT
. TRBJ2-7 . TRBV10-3 CAISGGGSSYEQYF TGTGCCATCAGTGGAGGGGGGAGCTCCTACGAGCAGTACTTC
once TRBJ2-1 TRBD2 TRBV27 CASSRLAGGHSYNEQFF TGTGCCAGCAGTAGGCTAGCGGGGGGCCACTCCTACAATGAGCAGTTCTTC
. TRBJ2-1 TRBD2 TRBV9 CASSLQRGPYNEQFF TGTGCCAGCAGCTTACAGCGGGGGCCCTACAATGAGCAGTTCTTC
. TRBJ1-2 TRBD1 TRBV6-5 CASSSTGERGYTF TGTGCCAGCAGTTCGACAGGGGAGAGGGGCTACACCTTC
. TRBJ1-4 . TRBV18 CASFATEGGEKLFF TGTGCCAGCTTCGCGACCGAGGGGGGTGAAAAACTGTTTTTT
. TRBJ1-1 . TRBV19 CASSKGTNTEAFF TGTGCCAGTAGTAAGGGCACGAACACTGAAGCTTTCTTT
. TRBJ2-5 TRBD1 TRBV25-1 CASSTGIWETQYF TGTGCCAGTTCGACAGGGATTTGGGAGACCCAGTACTTC
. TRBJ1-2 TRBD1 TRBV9 CASSANRDSSNYGYTF TGTGCCAGCAGCGCGAACCGGGACAGCTCTAACTATGGCTACACCTTC
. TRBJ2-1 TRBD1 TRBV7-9 CASSPLDRVDLSGYNEQFF TGTGCCAGCAGCCCGCTGGACAGGGTAGACCTCTCGGGCTACAATGAGCAGTTCTTC
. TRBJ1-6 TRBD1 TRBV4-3 CASSQVRGINSPLHF TGCGCCAGCAGCCAAGTCAGGGGGATAAATTCACCCCTCCACTTT
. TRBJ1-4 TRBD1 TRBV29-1 CSAPTGGGQLFF TGCAGCGCCCCTACAGGGGGAGGACAACTGTTTTTT
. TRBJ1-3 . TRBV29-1 CSVDSNSGNTIYF TGCAGCGTTGATTCTAATTCTGGAAACACCATATATTTT
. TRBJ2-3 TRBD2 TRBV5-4 CASSLAGGGGTDTQYF TGTGCCAGCAGCTTGGCAGGCGGGGGAGGGACAGATACGCAGTATTTT
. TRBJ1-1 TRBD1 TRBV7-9 CASSFTTGGTEAFF TGTGCCAGCAGCTTTACTACAGGGGGCACTGAAGCTTTCTTT
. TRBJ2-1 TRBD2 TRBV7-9 CASSPLAGSYNEQFF TGTGCCAGCAGCCCCCTAGCGGGATCCTACAATGAGCAGTTCTTC
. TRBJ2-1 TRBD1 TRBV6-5 CASAGTGDNEQFF TGTGCCAGCGCCGGGACAGGGGATAATGAGCAGTTCTTC
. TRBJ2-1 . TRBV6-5 CASSGTLNSYNEQFF TGTGCCAGCTCTGGGACACTAAACTCCTACAATGAGCAGTTCTTC
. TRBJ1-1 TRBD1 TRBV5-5 CASSSTGTGLAFF TGTGCCAGCAGCTCGACCGGGACAGGGCTAGCTTTCTTT
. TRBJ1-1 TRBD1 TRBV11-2 CASSPWEGAEDTEAFF TGTGCCAGCAGCCCGTGGGAGGGGGCCGAGGACACTGAAGCTTTCTTT
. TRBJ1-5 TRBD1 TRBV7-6 CASSLEAGTGSNQPQHF TGTGCCAGCAGCTTAGAGGCAGGGACAGGAAGCAATCAGCCCCAGCATTTT
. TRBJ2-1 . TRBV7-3 CASSLIGFGYNEQFF TGTGCCAGCAGCTTAATTGGGTTTGGCTACAATGAGCAGTTCTTC
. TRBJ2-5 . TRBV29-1 CSVTDNQETQYF TGCAGCGTTACGGATAACCAAGAGACCCAGTACTTC
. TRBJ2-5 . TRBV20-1 CSVVGWETQYF TGCAGTGTTGTGGGCTGGGAGACCCAGTACTTC
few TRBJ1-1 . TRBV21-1 CASSNRVVAEAFF TGTGCCAGCAGCAACAGGGTGGTGGCTGAAGCTTTCTTT
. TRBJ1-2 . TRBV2 CASSENVEYGYTF TGTGCCAGCAGTGAAAATGTGGAATATGGCTACACCTTC
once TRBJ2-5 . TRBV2 CASSETRETQETQYF TGTGCCAGCAGTGAAACCCGGGAGACACAAGAGACCCAGTACTTC
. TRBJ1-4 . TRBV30 CAWSVLGRTNEKLFF TGTGCCTGGAGTGTATTGGGGCGGACTAATGAAAAACTGTTTTTT